Listed below are T cell receptor beta chains from one sample, sequenced in a study of T cells in Graves' hyperthyroidism and ophthalmopathy. MiXCR was run by TCRdb on the multiplex PCR reads, yielding one entry per CDR3 protein. The table has roughly 300,000 distinct CDR3 sequences, about 25% seen once. Sequenced material: blood. The receptors derive from a middle-aged man with Graves' hyperthyroidism that later progressed to Graves' ophthalmopathy. The CDR3 runs from the conserved cysteine through the conserved F or W. The D gene is left open where the match is weak. Size is stated for part of the rows, as once, few or many counts, or as a class when the clone is expanded.

j_call d_call v_call clone_size cdr3_nt cdr3_aa
TRBJ1-2 . TRBV6-2/TRBV6-3 . TGTGCCAGCATTACTGACGGTTCCTATGGCTACACCTTC CASITDGSYGYTF
TRBJ2-7 TRBD2 TRBV6-5 few TGTGCCAGCAGTTACTCGGGACTAGCGGGATCGTACGAGCAGTACTTC CASSYSGLAGSYEQYF
TRBJ2-7 . TRBV9 . TGTGCCAGCAGCGTAGATACTAGCTGGAGATACGAGCAGTACTTC CASSVDTSWRYEQYF
TRBJ2-7 TRBD2 TRBV11-2 many TGTGCCAGCAGCTTAGAGCCTAGCGGGAGTGGCGAGCAGTACTTC CASSLEPSGSGEQYF
TRBJ2-5 . TRBV24-1 many TGTGCCACCAGTGATTTGAGGGGAGGAGAGACCCAGTACTTC CATSDLRGGETQYF
TRBJ2-2 . TRBV7-3 . TGTGCCAGCACCCTCAACGGGTGGGACACCGGGGAGCTGTTTTTT CASTLNGWDTGELFF
TRBJ1-1 TRBD1 TRBV12-3/TRBV12-4 few TGTGCCAGCATCCAGGGACAGACTGAAGCTTTCTTT CASIQGQTEAFF
TRBJ1-6 TRBD1 TRBV20-1 many TGCAGTGCTAGAGCCGGGGACAGGGTATATTCACCCCTCCACTTT CSARAGDRVYSPLHF
TRBJ1-2 . TRBV19 . TGTGCCAGTAGTCGTGCCAGAAACTATGGCTACACCTTC CASSRARNYGYTF
TRBJ2-7 TRBD1 TRBV24-1 . TGTGCCACCAGAGACCGGGACAGTTCCTACGAGCAGTACTTC CATRDRDSSYEQYF
TRBJ2-2 TRBD2 TRBV7-8 . TGTGCCAGCGAACTTCGGGGGGGATCGAACACCGGGGAGCTGTTTTTT CASELRGGSNTGELFF
TRBJ1-1 . TRBV6-1 . TGTGCCAGCAGTGAAGAGGCGGGAGGGAACACTGAAGCTTTCTTT CASSEEAGGNTEAFF
TRBJ2-5 . TRBV20-1 many TGCAGTGCTAGAGGTCCCGCCACCCAGTACTTC CSARGPATQYF
TRBJ1-1 . TRBV6-5 many TGTGCCAGCAGTTCCGGGACGGATTTGAACACTGAAGCTTTCTTT CASSSGTDLNTEAFF
TRBJ1-1 . TRBV12-3/TRBV12-4 . TGTGCCAGCAGTTTAGCCCTAGACACTGAAGCTTTCTTT CASSLALDTEAFF
TRBJ2-7 . TRBV6-1 many TGTGCCAGCAGTGAAGTCGTGGGTTGGGGTGTTTCCAATTACGAGCAGTACTTC CASSEVVGWGVSNYEQYF
TRBJ1-1 . TRBV27 few TGTGCCAGCAGTTTGGGGAGCCAGGTCAGTGAAGCTTTCTTT CASSLGSQVSEAFF
TRBJ2-5 . TRBV12-3/TRBV12-4 . TGTGCCAGCACACCAGGAATCCAAGAGACCCAGTACTTC CASTPGIQETQYF
TRBJ2-6 . TRBV2 . TGTGCCAGCAAACAAGCCTCTGGGGCCAACGTCCTGACTTTC CASKQASGANVLTF
TRBJ2-7 . TRBV6-2/TRBV6-3 many TGTGCCAGCAGTTATCGGTACTCCTACGAGCAGTACTTC CASSYRYSYEQYF
TRBJ2-2 TRBD1 TRBV11-3 many TGTGCCAGCAACCCAGGGACAGGGGGCAAAGCGAACACCGGGGAGCTGTTTTTT CASNPGTGGKANTGELFF
TRBJ1-5 . TRBV12-3/TRBV12-4 . TGTGCCAGCAGCCGCCTCGGGCGCAATCAGCCCCAGCATTTT CASSRLGRNQPQHF
TRBJ2-5 TRBD1 TRBV24-1 many TGTGCCTCCAGTGGGGACAGCCTCCAAGAGACCCAGTACTTC CASSGDSLQETQYF
TRBJ1-1 TRBD1 TRBV6-1 . TGTGCCAGCACCCTCGGGACAGGCGGGTCGGAGTTGACTGAAGCTTTCTTT CASTLGTGGSELTEAFF
TRBJ2-3 TRBD1 TRBV6-1 once TGTGCCAGCAGAACCGGGACAGGGTCAGATACGCAGTATTTT CASRTGTGSDTQYF
TRBJ1-5 . TRBV12-5 . TGTGCTAGTGGAAGGAATCAGCCCCAGCATTTT CASGRNQPQHF
TRBJ1-2 . TRBV5-1 many TGCGCCAGCAGCTTCCAAGCTAACTATGGCTACACCTTC CASSFQANYGYTF
TRBJ2-7 . TRBV15 many TGTGCCACCAGCAGAACCAGGACAGCCTACGAGCAGTACTTC CATSRTRTAYEQYF
TRBJ2-6 . TRBV2 many TGTGCCAGCAATCCAGGCCAATCTGGGGCCAACGTCCTGACTTTC CASNPGQSGANVLTF
TRBJ1-3 . TRBV15 . TGTGCCACCAGCAGAGCTCGTCCGGGGATCTCTGGAAACACCATATATTTT CATSRARPGISGNTIYF
TRBJ2-7 . TRBV28 many TGTGCCAGCAGAAACCTCGGGGGCTGGGATTTCTACGAGCAGTACTTC CASRNLGGWDFYEQYF